A selection of T cell receptor beta chains follows, all from one sample in a study of neurological immune-mediated disorders. TCRdb used MiXCR to reprocess the 5' RACE reads, holding one entry per CDR3 protein. The table lists 20,000 to 30,000 distinct CDR3 sequences, 13% of them singletons. The sample was CD4+ T cells from blood. These receptor sequences come from a female donor with HTLV-1-associated myelopathy (HAM/TSP). CDR3s include the opening cysteine and the closing phenylalanine or tryptophan. The order of the fields is V gene, clone size, J gene, D gene, CDR3 protein, CDR3 DNA. D genes are given only for firm matches. Clone size appears in some rows only: once, few, many, or a class for an expanded clone.

v_call: TRBV2; clone_size: many; j_call: TRBJ2-1; d_call: -; cdr3_aa: CASSPGLGSYNEQFF; cdr3_nt: TGTGCCAGCAGTCCCGGCTTGGGTTCCTACAATGAGCAGTTCTTC
v_call: TRBV7-2; clone_size: many; j_call: TRBJ2-1; d_call: -; cdr3_aa: CASSLAGALYNEQFF; cdr3_nt: TGTGCCAGCAGCTTAGCCGGGGCACTTTACAATGAGCAGTTCTTC
v_call: TRBV12-3/TRBV12-4; clone_size: many; j_call: TRBJ1-2; d_call: -; cdr3_aa: CASSLSMGPYGYTF; cdr3_nt: TGTGCCAGCAGTTTATCGATGGGCCCCTATGGCTACACCTTC
v_call: TRBV12-3/TRBV12-4; clone_size: many; j_call: TRBJ2-1; d_call: TRBD1; cdr3_aa: CASRHRGEQFF; cdr3_nt: TGTGCCAGCAGACACAGGGGTGAGCAGTTCTTC
v_call: TRBV4-3; clone_size: many; j_call: TRBJ2-3; d_call: TRBD2; cdr3_aa: CASSRLVGSQRGRADTQYF; cdr3_nt: TGCGCCAGCAGCCGCTTGGTCGGTTCCCAGCGGGGGCGTGCAGATACGCAGTATTTT
v_call: TRBV28; clone_size: many; j_call: TRBJ1-1; d_call: -; cdr3_aa: CASREGGEFVNTEAFF; cdr3_nt: TGTGCCAGCAGAGAAGGGGGGGAGTTTGTGAACACTGAAGCTTTCTTT
v_call: TRBV25-1; clone_size: many; j_call: TRBJ1-4; d_call: -; cdr3_aa: CASSRGSRNEKLFF; cdr3_nt: TGTGCCAGCAGTCGGGGCAGTCGCAATGAAAAACTGTTTTTT
v_call: TRBV6-1; clone_size: many; j_call: TRBJ2-3; d_call: -; cdr3_aa: CASSEAALGFTDTQYF; cdr3_nt: TGTGCCAGCAGTGAAGCCGCACTGGGGTTCACAGATACGCAGTATTTT
v_call: TRBV20-1; clone_size: many; j_call: TRBJ2-3; d_call: TRBD1; cdr3_aa: CSASRTGASTDTQYF; cdr3_nt: TGCAGTGCCTCACGGACAGGGGCTAGCACAGATACGCAGTATTTT
v_call: TRBV27; clone_size: many; j_call: TRBJ2-2; d_call: TRBD2; cdr3_aa: CASMVLAGAGELFF; cdr3_nt: TGTGCCAGCATGGTACTAGCGGGAGCCGGGGAGCTGTTTTTT
v_call: TRBV11-2; clone_size: many; j_call: TRBJ2-1; d_call: TRBD2; cdr3_aa: CASSPSSGVRNEQFF; cdr3_nt: TGTGCCAGCAGCCCTAGTAGCGGGGTCCGAAATGAGCAGTTCTTC
v_call: TRBV7-7; clone_size: many; j_call: TRBJ2-5; d_call: -; cdr3_aa: CASSWTDQETQYF; cdr3_nt: TGTGCTAGCAGCTGGACAGATCAAGAGACCCAGTACTTC
v_call: TRBV5-1; clone_size: medium-sized; j_call: TRBJ2-2; d_call: TRBD1; cdr3_aa: CASSFDRVGAGELFF; cdr3_nt: TGCGCCAGCAGCTTCGACAGGGTGGGGGCCGGGGAGCTGTTTTTT
v_call: TRBV20-1; clone_size: many; j_call: TRBJ2-1; d_call: TRBD2; cdr3_aa: CSAPTPSGSKNEQFF; cdr3_nt: TGCAGTGCTCCCACCCCTAGCGGGAGTAAAAATGAGCAGTTCTTC
v_call: TRBV6-1; clone_size: many; j_call: TRBJ2-2; d_call: TRBD1; cdr3_aa: CAGGTGFTGELFF; cdr3_nt: TGTGCCGGGGGGACAGGGTTCACCGGGGAGCTGTTTTTT
v_call: TRBV20-1; clone_size: many; j_call: TRBJ2-1; d_call: -; cdr3_aa: CSARVDSEEAYNEQFF; cdr3_nt: TGCAGTGCTAGAGTAGACAGTGAGGAAGCCTACAATGAGCAGTTCTTC
v_call: TRBV5-1; clone_size: many; j_call: TRBJ2-5; d_call: -; cdr3_aa: CASSLGGQETQYF; cdr3_nt: TGCGCCAGCAGCTTGGGAGGCCAAGAGACCCAGTACTTC
v_call: TRBV7-3; clone_size: many; j_call: TRBJ2-3; d_call: TRBD2; cdr3_aa: CASSFRLSGVTSTDTQYF; cdr3_nt: TGTGCCAGCAGCTTTCGCCTTAGCGGGGTTACTAGCACAGATACGCAGTATTTT
v_call: TRBV5-4; clone_size: -; j_call: TRBJ2-3; d_call: TRBD2; cdr3_aa: CASSPLTSGADRAQYF; cdr3_nt: TGTGCCAGCAGCCCTCTGACTAGCGGGGCGGATCGGGCGCAGTATTTT
v_call: TRBV20-1; clone_size: -; j_call: TRBJ2-7; d_call: -; cdr3_aa: CSADEGGLNYEQYF; cdr3_nt: TGCAGTGCAGATGAGGGGGGCCTAAACTACGAGCAGTACTTC
v_call: TRBV5-5; clone_size: many; j_call: TRBJ2-3; d_call: -; cdr3_aa: CASSLARFADTQYF; cdr3_nt: TGTGCCAGCAGCTTGGCGCGGTTCGCAGATACGCAGTATTTT
v_call: TRBV7-9; clone_size: many; j_call: TRBJ2-3; d_call: TRBD2; cdr3_aa: CASSFFVAAGGRDTQYF; cdr3_nt: TGTGCCAGCAGCTTTTTTGTCGCTGCGGGCGGGAGGGATACGCAGTATTTT
v_call: TRBV7-9; clone_size: many; j_call: TRBJ2-7; d_call: -; cdr3_aa: CASSFDASYEQYF; cdr3_nt: TGTGCCAGCAGCTTTGATGCCTCCTACGAGCAGTACTTC
v_call: TRBV20-1; clone_size: many; j_call: TRBJ1-4; d_call: -; cdr3_aa: CSAQRDSLDEKLFF; cdr3_nt: TGCAGTGCTCAGCGCGACAGTTTAGATGAAAAACTGTTTTTT
v_call: TRBV6-5; clone_size: many; j_call: TRBJ2-2; d_call: -; cdr3_aa: CASSYRGPNTGELFF; cdr3_nt: TGTGCCAGCAGTTACCGAGGACCGAACACCGGGGAGCTGTTTTTT
v_call: TRBV7-3; clone_size: few; j_call: TRBJ1-5; d_call: TRBD1; cdr3_aa: CASITKYRGSNQPQHF; cdr3_nt: TGTGCCAGCATCACAAAATACAGGGGTAGCAATCAGCCCCAGCATTTT
v_call: TRBV15; clone_size: many; j_call: TRBJ2-2; d_call: -; cdr3_aa: CATSRAGTWEPGELFF; cdr3_nt: TGTGCCACCAGCAGAGCCGGGACCTGGGAGCCCGGGGAGCTGTTTTTT
v_call: TRBV6-5; clone_size: -; j_call: TRBJ2-3; d_call: -; cdr3_aa: CASSYLAGLIDTQYF; cdr3_nt: TGTGCCAGCAGTTACTTAGCAGGTTTAATAGATACGCAGTATTTT
v_call: TRBV10-3; clone_size: many; j_call: TRBJ2-3; d_call: -; cdr3_aa: CATSRDNPTDTQYF; cdr3_nt: TGTGCCACGAGCCGGGACAATCCCACAGATACGCAGTATTTT
v_call: TRBV20-1; clone_size: many; j_call: TRBJ2-7; d_call: TRBD2; cdr3_aa: CSVRGWAGEGEQYF; cdr3_nt: TGCAGTGTCCGCGGGTGGGCGGGGGAGGGCGAGCAGTACTTC
v_call: TRBV7-2; clone_size: many; j_call: TRBJ1-2; d_call: TRBD1; cdr3_aa: CASSLSGGGNYGYTF; cdr3_nt: TGTGCCAGCAGCTTAAGCGGAGGGGGCAACTATGGCTACACCTTC